This T cell receptor (beta chain) was sequenced for a study of OX40 agonist ivuxolimab in advanced cancers. Excluded were patients having autoimmune disease history or systemic immunosuppression. TCRdb's table, derived via immunoSEQ multiplex PCR, lists solely in-frame clones and lacks some. The table shows tens of thousands of clones, with more than 70% occurring only once. The length of the CDR3 is 18 residues. V trimming: 0 bases; J trimming: 5 bases; junction bases outside the gene matches: 7. CDR1 is SGHRS and CDR2 is YFSETQ in the germline V gene. Source: CD4+ or CD8+ T cells sorted from blood, taken in a trial of the OX40 agonist ivuxolimab. The source is an adult with an advanced solid tumor such as melanoma, head and neck, liver or kidney cancer. This rearrangement joins TRBV5-1 to TRBJ2-5, with TRBD2 matching over 16 bases. The CDR3 loop is CASSLVGLAGGPRETQYF. CDR3 sequence (DNA): TGCGCCAGCAGCTTGGTGGGACTAGCGGGGGGGCCGAGGGAGACCCAGTACTTC.